This passage covers 4 T cell receptor beta chains from one sample sequenced in a study of T cell responses to AZD1222 COVID-19 vaccine. Clones were sequenced by immunoSEQ multiplex PCR, and TCRdb holds only the in-frame ones, with some missing. The table lists 100,000 to 120,000 clones, under 95% of them singletons, with 7.8% in the top ten. The sample in question was peripheral blood, obtained on day 0 of AZD1222 vaccination. The receptors derive from an adult in good health.

The chain links TRBV11-2 to TRBJ2-2; D perhaps matches TRBD1 (5 bases). From germline, CDR1 is SGHAT and CDR2 FQNNGV. The V end was cut by 5 bases, the J end by 0 bases, with 13 bases between. The CDR3 totals 16 residues. In nucleotides, the CDR3 is TGTGCCAGCAGCGCGAAGCCGACAGCGAACACCGGGGAGCTGTTTTTT. Encoded protein: CASSAKPTANTGELFF.

The J gene is TRBJ1-1, the V gene TRBV28, with D possibly matching TRBD1 (6 bases). Between the trimmed V and J ends, which lost 10 bases and 10 bases, there was a span of 16 bases. Germline lookup yields CDR1 MDHEN and CDR2 SYDVKM. The CDR3 sequence is 11 residues long. CDR3 coding DNA: TGTGCCACCTTGACTGGGGGGCGAGCTTTCTTT. This sequence encodes CATLTGGRAFF.

This clone was counted between two and nine times. V usage is TRBV12-5 and J usage is TRBJ2-1; the D gene is possibly TRBD2 (6 bases). The CDR3 is 16 residues long. Trimming pared 4 bases from V and 2 bases from J, leaving 15 bases between. CDR1 and CDR2 (germline): LGHNT, FRNRAP. Written as DNA, the CDR3 is TGTGCTAGTGGTTCCACCGGGACTGTTGCCTACAATGAGCAGTTCTTC. Its protein product is CASGSTGTVAYNEQFF.

The chain links TRBV2 to TRBJ1-2; 8 bases fit TRBD1. Unmatched junction bases numbered 13, after V lost 7 bases and J lost 0 bases. This CDR3 contains 17 residues. In germline, CDR1 is SNHLY, CDR2 FYNNEI. DNA for the CDR3: TGTGCCAGCACCAAACAGACAGGGGTGTTAGCTAACTATGGCTACACCTTC. Its protein product is CASTKQTGVLANYGYTF.